This TCR beta chain emerged from a study of T cells in localized non-small cell lung cancer. Regarding the study as a whole: Adjacent lung had a median approximately 50 of the 100 largest tumor clones. Longer overall survival was linked to higher blood T cell density.

The CDR3 has 15 amino acids. CDR1 and CDR2 from the germline V gene are SGHRS and YFSETQ. Deletions cut 0 bases from V and 0 bases from J, with 8 bases between. Of note for this clone: The antigen is unknown.

The data were produced by immunoSEQ multiplex PCR, yet TCRdb's version contains in-frame clones alone and is incomplete. The table includes approximately 2,000 clones, roughly a fifth detected once. The source of this sequence is a man aged 35 to 69 with stage I lung adenocarcinoma. V and J are TRBV5-1 and TRBJ2-3; D possibly corresponds to TRBD1 (5 bases). The input for sequencing was lung tumor tissue, taken before any cancer treatment. CDR3 nucleotides: TGCGCCAGCAGCTTGGTGTGGGGCAGCACAGATACGCAGTATTTT. It translates to CASSLVWGSTDTQYF.